Below, 21 T cell receptor beta chains from the same sample are listed, as sequenced in a study of shared clonotypes between healthy human individuals. Profiled with immunoSEQ multiplex PCR; TCRdb holds only in-frame clones, not every one. The sample includes about 2.2 million clones, 93% of them seen just once. Naivety among CD8 cells was defined by CD45RO negativity and positive CCR7 selection, thereby excluding terminally differentiated effector memory CD45RA+ cells. The sample consisted of naive CD8+ T cells from PBMCs. These receptors all come from a man younger than 35 in good health. Some clones in this sample may be carry-over from other donors' samples.

The chain links TRBV5-1 to TRBJ2-5, with D uncertain. CDR3 length equals 15 residues. Germline assignment: CDR1 SGHRS and CDR2 YFSETQ. V lost 1 base, J lost 2 bases, and 12 bases lay in between. CDR3 coding DNA: TGCGCCAGCAGCTTGTGGTTAGGGCAGCAAGAGACCCAGTACTTC. This encodes CASSLWLGQQETQYF.

V is TRBV30 and J is TRBJ1-6; 9 nucleotides agree with TRBD1. Germline lookup yields CDR1 GTSNPN and CDR2 SVGIG (reference sequence). The CDR3 spans 16 residues. V was pared by 3 bases and J by 3 bases, with 6 bases of the junction left unmatched. The CDR3 DNA follows: TGTGCCTGGAGGGACAGGGGAACCCGCTATAATTCACCCCTCCACTTT. Translated, it gives CAWRDRGTRYNSPLHF.

This clone was seen only once. The chain has TRBV7-3 and TRBJ2-7; D gene unclear. This CDR3 is 13 amino acids long. V dropped 3 bases and J dropped 2 bases, with 8 bases sitting between them. Germline V gene data show CDR1 as SGHTA and CDR2 as FQGTGA. CDR3 sequence reads: CASSFGPTYEQYF. CDR3 DNA sequence: TGTGCCAGCAGCTTCGGACCAACCTACGAGCAGTACTTC.

Concerning this clone itself: Other DNA variants within this sample encode the same CDR3. The genes are TRBV27 and TRBJ2-7, with 8 bases that match TRBD1. The V gene's germline CDR1 is MNHEY and CDR2 SMNVEV (reference sequence). Germline trimming cut 2 bases from V and 6 bases from J; bases unmatched to any gene: 3. This CDR3 has 13 residues. DNA for the CDR3: TGTGCCAGCAGTTTAGGACAGGGTCCCGAGCAGTACTTC. Protein product: CASSLGQGPEQYF.

The rearrangement links TRBV7-8 to TRBJ2-7; D gene uncertain. The CDR3 has 14 residues. V was shortened by 4 bases and J by 3 bases, with 13 bases between the two germline ends. Germline V gene lookup returns CDR1 SGHVS and CDR2 FQNEAQ. The CDR3 region is CASSSPGWGYEQYF. DNA of the CDR3: TGTGCCAGCAGCTCCCCAGGTTGGGGCTACGAGCAGTACTTC.

The V and J genes are TRBV29-1 and TRBJ1-1; maybe TRBD1 (6 bases). Per germline, CDR1 SQVTM and CDR2 ANQGSEA. The V end lost 4 bases, the J end lost 2 bases, and 14 bases lay between the germline ends. The CDR3 extends over 14 amino acids. CDR3 in amino acids: CSVGAGVRNTEAFF. The DNA of the CDR3 is TGCAGCGTTGGGGCAGGGGTAAGAAACACTGAAGCTTTCTTT. Full variable domain (remainder filled in from reference TRBV29-1 and TRBJ1-1): SAVISQKPSRDICQRGTSLTIQCQVDSQVTMMFWYRQQPGQSLTLIATANQGSEATYESGFVIDKFPISRPNLTFSTLTVSNMSPEDSSIYLCSVGAGVRNTEAFFGQGTRLTVV.

The chain recombines TRBV27 with TRBJ2-3; no firm D call. Trimming removed 3 bases from V and 0 bases from J, with 13 bases in between. The germline V gene encodes CDR1 MNHEY and CDR2 SMNVEV (reference sequence). This CDR3 spans 16 amino acids. The CDR3 sequence is CASSFLAPTSTDTQYF. The DNA of the CDR3 is TGTGCCAGCAGTTTCCTCGCACCCACTAGCACAGATACGCAGTATTTT.

The chain carries TRBV7-6 and TRBJ2-2; no clear D gene. CDR3 length: 15 residues. V was cut by 5 bases and J by 3 bases, with 13 bases left in between. The germline V gene has CDR1 SGHVS and CDR2 FNYEAQ. The CDR3 here is CASSREIGYTGELFF. The CDR3 DNA reads as TGTGCCAGCAGCCGCGAGATAGGGTACACCGGGGAGCTGTTTTTT.

This chain connects TRBV27 to TRBJ1-5, with D possibly being TRBD1 (5 bases). CDR1 and CDR2 (germline): MNHEY, SMNVEV (reference sequence). The CDR3 length is 14 residues. Trimming left V 2 bases short and J 3 bases short, with 8 bases between. The CDR3 sequence is CASSLQGFNQPQHF. The DNA of the CDR3 is TGTGCCAGCAGTTTACAGGGCTTCAATCAGCCCCAGCATTTT.

This chain uses TRBV27 with TRBJ2-2; 7 bases align to TRBD2. Per germline, CDR1 MNHEY and CDR2 SMNVEV (reference sequence). V was pared by 5 bases and J by 6 bases, with 6 bases of the junction left unmatched. This CDR3 spans 14 amino acids. The CDR3 spells CASSLLALSGELFF. Here the CDR3 DNA reads TGTGCCAGCAGTCTACTAGCGCTCTCCGGGGAGCTGTTTTTT.

V and J are TRBV27 and TRBJ1-5; 9 nucleotides agree with TRBD1. The CDR3 has 16 amino acids. CDR1 is MNHEY, CDR2 SMNVEV, per germline (reference sequence). V shed 4 bases and J 6 bases; nucleotides not matched to a gene: 10. DNA for the CDR3: TGTGCCAGCAGTTCCCTCCTCGACAGGGGGGCTCAGCCCCAGCATTTT. Translation gives CASSSLLDRGAQPQHF.

The chain recombines TRBV7-9 with TRBJ2-2; D may be TRBD2 (6 bases). The V and J ends lost 4 bases and 4 bases respectively, with 13 bases between them. CDR1 and CDR2 from the germline V gene are SEHNR and FQNEAQ (reference sequence). The length of the CDR3 is 15 residues. CDR3 coding DNA: TGTGCCAGCAGCTGGCGGGGAGAGGGCACCGGGGAGCTGTTTTTT. Translated: CASSWRGEGTGELFF.

The chain joins TRBV5-4 to TRBJ2-3; TRBD2 agrees at 13 bases. CDR3 length equals 18 residues. CDR1 SGHNT and CDR2 YYREEE come from the germline V gene (reference sequence). The V gene end was trimmed by 2 bases and the J gene end by 5 bases; junction bases not matched to a gene: 11. The CDR3 reads CASSFGTSGRAAQDTQYF. In nucleotides, the CDR3 is TGTGCCAGCAGCTTCGGTACTAGCGGGAGGGCCGCACAAGATACGCAGTATTTT.

The chain combines TRBV11-2 with TRBJ1-5; D remains unclear. CDR3 size: 13 residues. Germline lookup yields CDR1 SGHAT and CDR2 FQNNGV. V lost 5 bases to trimming and J lost 9 bases, with 14 bases between them. As DNA, the CDR3 is TGTGCCAGCAGCATAAACACGGTTCTGCCCCAGCATTTT. Residues: CASSINTVLPQHF.

This rearrangement joins TRBV27 to TRBJ1-5; D call uncertain. Trimming removed 1 base at V and 7 bases at J, with 8 bases between. Germline V CDR1 and CDR2: MNHEY, SMNVEV (reference sequence). The CDR3 is 13 amino acids. The chain's CDR3 is CASSLLGHQPQHF. CDR3 nucleotide sequence: TGTGCCAGCAGTTTATTAGGTCACCAGCCCCAGCATTTT.

About this clone: At the DNA level, this CDR3 is encoded by other sequences in the same sample as well. The V gene is TRBV6-1, the J gene TRBJ1-2; D remains ambiguous. The CDR3 sequence is 11 residues long. Trimming pared 2 bases from V and 5 bases from J, leaving 3 bases between. Germline CDR1 is MNHNS and CDR2 is SASEGT. The CDR3 DNA reads as TGTGCCAGCAGTGAACTGTATGGCTACACCTTC. It encodes CASSELYGYTF.

The chain couples TRBV10-3 to TRBJ1-2, with 7 bases that match TRBD1. The germline CDR1 and CDR2 sequences are ENHRY and SYGVKD. J gave up 6 bases and V 2 bases, and 6 bases lay outside the gene matches. CDR3 size: 14 residues. The CDR3, as DNA: TGTGCCATCAGTGAGGTCGAACAGGGGAATGGCTACACCTTC. This sequence encodes CAISEVEQGNGYTF.

The chain couples TRBV5-6 to TRBJ1-5; D is possibly TRBD1 (6 bases). The CDR3 is 14 residues long. Germline CDR1 SGHDT, CDR2 YYEEEE. V dropped 1 base and J dropped 5 bases, with 10 bases sitting between them. DNA for the CDR3: TGTGCCAGCAGCTTGTTCAGGGGCGATCAGCCCCAGCATTTT. Its protein product is CASSLFRGDQPQHF.

This clone was seen once. V gene TRBV30 combines with J gene TRBJ2-7; TRBD1 agrees at 8 bases. The CDR3 spans 13 residues. From germline, CDR1 is GTSNPN and CDR2 SVGIG (reference sequence). V dropped 4 bases and J dropped 5; count of bases not matched to a gene: 7. CDR3 loop: CAWTLDRANEQYF. DNA of the CDR3: TGTGCCTGGACATTGGACAGGGCAAACGAGCAGTACTTC.

The chain has TRBV27 and TRBJ2-5, with 10 nucleotides matching TRBD2. V shed 2 bases, J shed 5 bases, and the junction held 8 bases outside the gene matches. This CDR3 contains 16 residues. CDR1 is MNHEY, CDR2 SMNVEV, per germline (reference sequence). The CDR3 loop reads CASSLQASGRWETQYF. In DNA form, the CDR3 reads TGTGCCAGCAGTTTACAAGCTAGCGGGAGATGGGAGACCCAGTACTTC.

In regard to this clone: Other DNA sequences in the same sample also yield this CDR3. The rearrangement joins TRBV27 to TRBJ2-7; a weak D match, TRBD2 (6 bases). Germline V gene lookup returns CDR1 MNHEY and CDR2 SMNVEV (reference sequence). The CDR3 runs to 14 residues. The ends were cut back, 3 bases at V and 4 bases at J, with 13 bases in the middle. CDR3 in amino acids: CASSFGGALYEQYF. CDR3 DNA: TGTGCCAGCAGTTTTGGCGGGGCCTTATACGAGCAGTACTTC.